This T cell receptor (beta chain) was sequenced during a study of human T cells and chemical hapten exposure (dated by TCRdb to about 2021). In terms of the full investigation: For sensitization, 2% DPC in acetone was applied to a roughly 2 cm by roughly 2 cm area of upper inner arm skin. Most of the patients in the cohort were female, and the cohort covered alopecia areata with under or over 50% scalp involvement, alopecia totalis and alopecia universalis. Blood samples were taken from patients before sensitization (week 0) and then at 2, 6 and about 24 weeks after DPC sensitization. Patch testing on the upper back used Finn chambers containing 0.01% DPC, with scoring done after 6 days according to International Contact Dermatitis Research Group standards. Roughly 30 alopecia patients gave blood for TCR sequencing at one to four time points (pre-sensitization, 2, 6 and 24 weeks). Throughout the study period of 20 to 30 weeks, patients also received therapeutic DPC doses to the scalp every week. In alopecia patients, the study followed how the peripheral blood TCR repertoire changed in vivo over primary and secondary sensitization to diphenylcyclopropenone (DPC), a hapten. Libraries were pooled for sequencing, and per-sample TCR yields varied mainly because of small differences in library volumes within the pool. The study at large found these results: Repeated subsampling changed both the strength of the expansion versus patch-test correlation and the threshold at which that correlation became significant. Patch test score was positively correlated with the number of PT1 expanded TCRs, with significance at thresholds 8, 16 and 32 but not at 4. Compared with pre-sensitization or healthy control sets, expanded TCRs formed significantly more large CDR3 similarity clusters, which is consistent with antigen-driven responses. Because every patient had alopecia, a presumed autoimmune disease, the patients' immune response might differ from that of healthy individuals. The number of TCRs above 1 in 1000 frequency did not change with DPC sensitization; there was no evidence of global repertoire structure alterations.

From V the trimming removes 0 bases and from J it removes 5 bases, while the gene matches leave 7 bases of the junction unaccounted for. From the cysteine through the phenylalanine, the CDR3 covers 16 amino acids. The CDR3 DNA has 48 bases and is translated from base 1. Notes on this clonotype: There is no known antigen for this receptor. One base away there is no much larger clone; base qualities are not given.

The time point label corresponds to: patch test 1, 2 weeks after DPC sensitization. This sample's treatment or condition label indicates: therapeutic diphenylcyclopropenone sensitization with weekly scalp DPC. At every patch-test visit, the blood draw took place before the patch test was put on. Eligible patients were aged 18 to 70, diagnosed with alopecia, deemed suitable for DPC therapy, and excluded if pregnant. Total RNA was isolated from unfractionated whole blood collected in Tempus Blood RNA tubes. Library preparation was by RACE. The reads were generated on a NextSeq 500. During library preparation, unique molecular identifiers were attached to individual cDNA molecules so that TCRs could be counted in a quantitative, reproducible way. For every blood RNA sample, sequencing covered both the TCR alpha and TCR beta chains. Turning to the authors' computational methods: Samples had a median of approximately 96,000 TCRs, with a range from 23,224 to 690,600. The Decombinator software suite was used to annotate the V, J and CDR3 of the TCR reads. For the PS versus PT1 abundance plots, all samples were subsampled to the same number of TCRs (28,000). TCRs were defined as expanded if absent before sensitization and observed at least eight times at the 2-week time point. TCRdb reworked the public reads: Q25 trimming with fastp, MiXCR clone assembly, productive beta chains retained. Duplicate CDR3 protein sequences are folded into a single record with the most common DNA and genes. Clone size and V and J calls follow TCRdb, not the original study. Across this sample there are tens of thousands of distinct CDR3 sequences, with under 12% seen only once. The top ten clonotypes cover 2.2% of the sample.

The material was whole blood, obtained in connection with sensitization to the hapten diphenylcyclopropenone (DPC). Recombination connected TRBV12-3 or TRBV12-4 to TRBJ2-1; a stretch of 7 junction bases matches TRBD2. The sequence was collected from a man in his forties or fifties with alopecia areata. Some clones in this sample may be carry-over from other donors' samples. DNA sequence: TGTGCCAGCAGTTTAGCTGGAGGGCGGGAGCACAATGAGCAGTTCTTC. The resulting protein is CASSLAGGREHNEQFF.